The clone carrying this T cell receptor beta chain showed up just once. This sample is part of a study of blood T cell repertoires in COVID-19. On the study more broadly: Samples came from the United States, Italy and Spain, spanning acute and convalescent COVID-19. PBMCs, B-cell-depleted T cells, or T cells provided the cDNA or gDNA that made up the material.

Source study methods: Amplification of reference gene primers provided the estimated nucleated cell counts. Sequenced by immunoSEQ multiplex PCR; TCRdb stores in-frame clones only, minus some. V and J calls and clone size are copied from that table; D and trimming were computed from the DNA. The sample contains 150,000 to 200,000 clones, 75% to 95% of which appear only once. Germline CDR1 MDHEN, CDR2 SYDVKM. The CDR3 is 14 residues long. V dropped 7 bases and J dropped 3 bases, with 15 bases sitting between them. The sequencing input was peripheral blood. The J gene is TRBJ1-1, the V gene TRBV28; TRBD1 is a possible D gene (6 bases). The TCR sequence derives from a man in his forties or fifties with acute or convalescent COVID-19. The CDR3 protein is CASTRQAYHTEAFF. The CDR3, as DNA: TGTGCCAGCACCAGACAGGCCTACCACACTGAAGCTTTCTTT.